These 5 T cell receptor beta chains share one sample of origin, sequenced in a study of cytomegalovirus exposure and HLA in healthy donors. The primer mix had 60 Vbeta and 13 Jbeta primers. Clones were read by immunoSEQ multiplex PCR, and TCRdb kept only the in-frame ones, dropping some. The table lists 100,000 or so clones, less than 65% of them singletons, with around 5.5% in the top ten. The sample was PBMCs. All receptors come from a woman aged 25 to 45 in good health and CMV-seropositive.

V and J are TRBV7-9 and TRBJ1-2, with a tentative D call TRBD1 (6 bases). This CDR3 spans 13 amino acids. The germline gives CDR1 SEHNR, CDR2 FQNEAQ (reference sequence). The V and J ends lost 5 bases and 4 bases respectively, with 11 bases between them. The CDR3 loop is CASSATGLYGYTF. The CDR3 region has the DNA TGTGCCAGCAGCGCGACAGGCCTCTATGGCTACACCTTC.

The genes are TRBV4-3 and TRBJ2-3; maybe TRBD2 (5 bases). The CDR3 loop spans 16 amino acids. Trimming left V 3 bases short and J 3 bases short, with 16 bases between. Germline V gives CDR1 LGHNA, CDR2 YSLEER. CDR3 bases: TGCGCCAGCAGCCAGATGAGTGGACTGGGGACAGATACGCAGTATTTT. Protein sequence: CASSQMSGLGTDTQYF.

This chain connects TRBV5-8 to TRBJ2-2, with TRBD1 matching 9 bases. CDR1 and CDR2 (germline): SGHTS, YDEGEE. J gave up 2 bases and V 5 bases, and 7 bases lay outside the gene matches. This CDR3 is 16 amino acids long. The CDR3: CASRLGTGTNTGELFF. As DNA, the CDR3 is TGTGCCAGCAGATTAGGGACAGGGACTAACACCGGGGAGCTGTTTTTT.

The chain joins TRBV6-5 to TRBJ1-1, with D possibly matching TRBD1 (5 bases). This CDR3 spans 14 amino acids. The germline CDR1 and CDR2 sequences are MNHEY and SVGAGI. The germline V and J ends were trimmed by 6 bases and 5 bases, with 16 bases remaining between them. The CDR3 spells CASSGGELRTEAFF. The CDR3 DNA reads TGTGCCAGCAGCGGGGGGGAACTCCGTACTGAAGCTTTCTTT.

The rearrangement links TRBV18 to TRBJ1-2; D ambiguous. V was pared by 2 bases and J by 3 bases, with 16 bases between. CDR3 length: 16 amino acids. The germline gives CDR1 KGHSH, CDR2 LQKENI. The CDR3 bases are TGTGCCAGCTCACCAGAGATTGGCGGGGTATACTATGGCTACACCTTC. It yields the protein CASSPEIGGVYYGYTF.